Below, one T cell receptor beta chain is given with its context. Looked up from germline, CDR1 is SNHLY and CDR2 is FYNNEI. V lost 11 bases, J lost 1 base, and 14 bases lay in between. This CDR3 region has 13 residues. These data are taken from a study of OX40 agonist ivuxolimab in advanced cancers. Here immunoSEQ multiplex PCR was the method, and the copy in TCRdb shows in-frame clones only, minus some. The sample contains roughly 23,000 clones, approximately 84% of which appear only once. Sequenced here: CD4+ or CD8+ T cells sorted from blood, sampled in a trial of the OX40 agonist ivuxolimab. The chain is built from TRBV2 and TRBJ1-2; possibly TRBD1 for D (5 bases). The source of this sequence is an adult with an advanced solid tumor such as melanoma, head and neck, liver or kidney cancer. CDR3 coding DNA: TGTGCCGGCGGGGCGGACCTTAACTATGGCTACACCTTC. Amino acids: CAGGADLNYGYTF. Complete variable domain (other parts from reference TRBV2 and TRBJ1-2): EPEVTQTPSHQVTQMGQEVILRCVPISNHLYFYWYRQILGQKVEFLVSFYNNEISEKSEIFDDQFSVERPDGSNFTLKIRSTKLEDSAMYFCAGGADLNYGYTFGSGTRLTVV.